This is a list of T cell receptor beta chains from one sample in a study of CD8 T cells in Susac syndrome. MiXCR, applied by TCRdb to the immunoSEQ multiplex PCR reads, yields one record per CDR3 protein. This table holds around 130,000 distinct CDR3 sequences, approximately 79% found once. Input material: CD8+ T cells from PBMCs. The receptors derive from a human donor with multiple sclerosis. Both conserved end residues are trimmed from each CDR3. The size of a clone is reported for some rows only, either as once, few or many, or as a class for expanded clones.

>.|TRBJ2-7|TRBV27
ASSLGGATYEQY
>.|TRBJ2-2|TRBV28
ASVGRGRIGELF
>.|TRBJ2-7|TRBV6-6
ASTPKWGGRDEQY
>.|TRBJ2-7|TRBV20-1
SARASRGWYEQY
>.|TRBJ2-1|TRBV2
ASSDLSGQGADNEQF
>once|TRBJ1-2|TRBV29-1
SVVHWDPTSANYGYT
>.|TRBJ1-5|TRBV19
ASRPPPGWGRSNQPQH
>.|TRBJ2-6|TRBV7-2
ASSSTGVTTGANVLT
>.|TRBJ2-2|TRBV7-9
ASSYGVTGELF
>.|TRBJ2-5|TRBV7-9
ASSSGLAGETQY
>.|TRBJ1-2|TRBV28
ASSLSPGSDGYT
>few|TRBJ2-3|TRBV11-2
ASSPPPAGVRGDTQY